This entry features one TCR beta chain sequence. Its antigen remains undetermined. No clone much larger than this one lies a single base away; base qualities are absent. According to the study, the label for this sample's time point signals: about 28 days (+/-7) after the second vaccine dose. Per the publication, the treatment or condition label means: meningococcal conjugate vaccine given as trial control. The vaccinee samples were drawn from two UK trials, COV001 and COV002, one of which was a single-blind randomized controlled phase 2/3 trial testing AZD1222 (ChAdOx1 nCoV-19) in healthy adults. For TCRbeta chain sequencing, PBMC samples from trial participants were taken at day 0 and at day 28 after the second dose. The CDR3 regions of human TCRbeta chains were analyzed by immunosequencing. In the original analysis: TCRs in the repertoires were compared against a reference library of SARS-CoV-2-specific TCRs that had been generated with the MIRA antigen-specificity platform. Breadth meant the fraction of unique TCRs that were SARS-CoV-2-associated, whereas depth meant the fraction of total T cells that were SARS-CoV-2-associated. Each spike-specific TCR was assigned to its reactive spike region and to a CD4 or CD8 class using the MIRA data. Log10-transformed breadth and depth values were compared by one-way ANOVA with Sidak's multiple comparisons tests. TCRdb carries this immuneACCESS record with in-frame sequences only. Its versions omit some clonotypes, under half of them owing to an unresolved V gene in the studies checked, with the rest unexplained. V and J calls and clone size are given by that table; D and trimming were obtained from the DNA. This sample is represented by around 200,000 clones; approximately 95% of them were singletons. The top ten clones comprise 0.8% to 1.3% of the sample.

This sample was taken from a study of T cell responses to AZD1222 COVID-19 vaccine (dated by TCRdb to about 2021). About the study as a whole: TCR sequencing was performed for about 250 trial participants, of whom around 210 were given two doses of AZD1222 and approximately 25 were given two doses of MenACWY control vaccine. Trial participants were enrolled into age subgroups of 18-55, 56-69 and 70-plus years, which contained roughly 150, 30 and 60 TCR-sequenced participants, respectively. Results and caveats for the whole study, not just this receptor: Reportedly, close to half of the unique spike-specific TCRs recognized epitopes lying outside the regions that are mutated in the B.1.351 and B.1.1.7 variants. After two AZD1222 doses, both the breadth and the depth of spike-specific TCRs were significantly higher than at day 0 and than in MenACWY recipients. Most participants were white British and females outnumbered males, and the authors suggested that clonal diversity may have been underestimated. In the small 56-69-year group, the increase in depth fell short of significance, most likely because of low power. The whole spike protein was spanned by vaccine-associated CD4 TCRs, and dominant responses were seen in regions 160-218 and 743-854. Conclusions about previously exposed vaccinees are limited, since just six AZD1222 recipients were seropositive for SARS-CoV-2 at baseline. No day 14 peak-response samples were available, so repertoires were characterized only after the peak T cell response.

The germline V gene (reference sequence) yields LNHDA for CDR1 and SQIVND for CDR2. V and J lose 1 base and 1 base, and a span of 7 bases separates them. The CDR3 starts with the cysteine, ends with the phenylalanine, and has 14 residues. Just the 42-base CDR3 DNA is kept, in frame starting at base 1. The sequence joins TRBV19 to TRBJ1-1, with the identity of the D gene unclear. Sample: peripheral blood, taken 28 days after the second dose of the MenACWY control vaccine. The TCR sequence derives from an adult who received the MenACWY meningococcal vaccine as a control. In nucleotides, the sequence is TGTGCCAGTAGTATAGGGTCCCCGAACACTGAAGCTTTCTTT. Translation gives CASSIGSPNTEAFF.